The TCR beta chain under discussion was sequenced for a study of blood T cell repertoires in COVID-19. Study in general: Acute-phase and convalescent COVID-19 samples originated in the United States, Italy and Spain.

J was trimmed by 0 bases and V by 2 bases; bases with no gene match: 8. In germline, CDR1 is KGHSH, CDR2 LQKENI. This CDR3 has 17 amino acids. Original analysis: For nucleated cells, counts were estimated from reference gene primer amplification. Some clones are missing from TCRdb's copy, which holds only in-frame ones; the method was immunoSEQ multiplex PCR. V, J and clone size were drawn from that table, and D and trimming were deduced from the DNA. The sample lists under 200,000 clones, around 79% occurring once. This chain links TRBV18 with TRBJ1-1, with 8 bases aligning to TRBD1. This clonotype was obtained from a man aged 55-75 years with active or convalescent COVID-19. Sequences were obtained from peripheral blood. The CDR3 is CASSPYTTTGVNTEAFF. Here the CDR3 DNA reads TGTGCCAGCTCACCATATACAACGACAGGGGTGAACACTGAAGCTTTCTTT.